This entry describes one TCR beta chain. The table came from immunoSEQ multiplex PCR; TCRdb's copy has only in-frame clones and leaves some out. The sample lists 300,000 to 400,000 clones; 86% were seen once. The treatment was: around 19 received Ad26.COV2.S at low or high dose, single or two shots; about 5 received placebo; per-sample allocation not given. Sampling took place 63 days after the first vaccine or placebo injection. Vaccination employed an Ad26 vector expressing the Wuhan-strain SARS-CoV-2 spike. These data originate in a study of Ad26.COV2.S vaccination and SARS-CoV-2 variants. CDR3 length: 15 residues. The V and J ends lost 3 bases and 2 bases respectively, with 14 bases between them. The germline V gene encodes CDR1 MGHRA and CDR2 YSYEKL.

This rearrangement joins TRBV4-1 to TRBJ2-7; D perhaps matches TRBD1 (6 bases). The source of this sequence is a person aged 18-60 years who received the Ad26.COV2.S COVID-19 vaccine or a placebo. This sample comprised peripheral blood, obtained in a trial of Ad26.COV2.S vaccine versus placebo. CDR3 region: CASSQGPGVTYEQYF. The CDR3 DNA reads as TGCGCCAGCAGCCAGGGGCCAGGGGTAACCTACGAGCAGTACTTC.